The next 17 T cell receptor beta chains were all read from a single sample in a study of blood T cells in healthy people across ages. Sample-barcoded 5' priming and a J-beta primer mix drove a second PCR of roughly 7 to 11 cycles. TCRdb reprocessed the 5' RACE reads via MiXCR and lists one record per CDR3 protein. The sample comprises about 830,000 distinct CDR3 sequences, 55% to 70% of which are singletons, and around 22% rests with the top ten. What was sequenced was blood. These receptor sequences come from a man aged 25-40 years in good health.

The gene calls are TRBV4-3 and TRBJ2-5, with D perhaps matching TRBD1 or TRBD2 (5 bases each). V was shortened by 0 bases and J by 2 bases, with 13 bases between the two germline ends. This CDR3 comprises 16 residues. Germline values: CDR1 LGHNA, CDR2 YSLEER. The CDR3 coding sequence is TGCGCCAGCAGCCAAGAGGGGCGTGGGGGACAAGAGACCCAGTACTTC. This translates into CASSQEGRGGQETQYF.

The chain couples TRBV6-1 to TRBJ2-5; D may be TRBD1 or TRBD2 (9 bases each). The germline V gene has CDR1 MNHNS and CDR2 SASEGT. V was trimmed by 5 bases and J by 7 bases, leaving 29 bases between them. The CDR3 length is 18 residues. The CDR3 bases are TGTGCCAGCAGTCCTTGGACAGGGGATGGGACTAGCCAGGGGACCCAGTACTTC. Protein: CASSPWTGDGTSQGTQYF.

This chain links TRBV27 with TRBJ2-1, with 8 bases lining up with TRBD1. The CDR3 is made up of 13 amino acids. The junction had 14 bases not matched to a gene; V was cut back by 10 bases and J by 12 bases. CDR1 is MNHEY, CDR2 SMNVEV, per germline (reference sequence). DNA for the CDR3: TGTGCCACCAAAGGTACAGGGGGGATTTGGCAGTTCTTC. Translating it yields CATKGTGGIWQFF.

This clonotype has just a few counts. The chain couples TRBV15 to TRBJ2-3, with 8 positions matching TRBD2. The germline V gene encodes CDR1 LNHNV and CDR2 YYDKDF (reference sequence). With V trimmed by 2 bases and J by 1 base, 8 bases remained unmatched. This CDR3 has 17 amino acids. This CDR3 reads CATSRSFSGDRTDTQYF. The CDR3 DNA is TGTGCCACCAGCAGATCTTTTAGCGGGGACCGCACAGATACGCAGTATTTT.

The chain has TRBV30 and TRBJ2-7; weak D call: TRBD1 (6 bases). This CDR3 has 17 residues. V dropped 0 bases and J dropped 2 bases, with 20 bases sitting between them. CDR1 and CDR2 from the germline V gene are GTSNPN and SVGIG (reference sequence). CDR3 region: CAWSVGERTVRAYEQYF. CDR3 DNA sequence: TGTGCCTGGAGTGTAGGCGAGAGGACAGTTCGAGCCTACGAGCAGTACTTC.

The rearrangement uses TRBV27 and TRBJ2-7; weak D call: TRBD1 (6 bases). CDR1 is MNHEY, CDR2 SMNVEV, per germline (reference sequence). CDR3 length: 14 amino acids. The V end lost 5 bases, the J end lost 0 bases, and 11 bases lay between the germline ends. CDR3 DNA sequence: TGTGCCAGCAGTGTTGACAGGCGCTCCTACGAGCAGTACTTC. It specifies CASSVDRRSYEQYF.

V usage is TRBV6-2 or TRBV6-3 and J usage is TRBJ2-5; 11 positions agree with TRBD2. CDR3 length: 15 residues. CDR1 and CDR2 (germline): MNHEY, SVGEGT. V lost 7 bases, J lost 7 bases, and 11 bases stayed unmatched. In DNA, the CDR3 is TGTGCCAGCAATAAGGGAACTAGCGGGAGTAGGACCCAGTACTTC. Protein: CASNKGTSGSRTQYF.

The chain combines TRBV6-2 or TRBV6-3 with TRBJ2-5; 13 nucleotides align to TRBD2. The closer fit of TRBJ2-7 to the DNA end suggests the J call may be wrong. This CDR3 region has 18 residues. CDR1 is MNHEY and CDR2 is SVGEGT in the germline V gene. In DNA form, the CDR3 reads TGTGCCAGCAGCGCTCTAGCCGGGACTAGCGGGGTGCCCTACGAGCAGTACTTC. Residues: CASSALAGTSGVPYEQYF.

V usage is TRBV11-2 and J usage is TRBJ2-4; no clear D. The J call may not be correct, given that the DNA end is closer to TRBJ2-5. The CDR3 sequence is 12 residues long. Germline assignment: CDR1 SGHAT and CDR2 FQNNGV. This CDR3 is CASSLDWLTQYF. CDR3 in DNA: TGTGCCAGCAGCTTAGATTGGCTGACCCAGTACTTC.

The CDR3 sequence is CASSQFWDRGFETQYF. The CDR3 DNA sequence: TGTGCCAGCAGCCAATTCTGGGACAGGGGCTTCGAGACCCAGTACTTC. The rearrangement joins TRBV3-1 to TRBJ2-5, with 10 bases aligning to TRBD1. Germline CDR1 and CDR2: LGHDT and YNNKEL (reference sequence). J was trimmed by 5 bases and V by 2 bases; bases with no gene match: 8. The length of the CDR3 is 16 residues.

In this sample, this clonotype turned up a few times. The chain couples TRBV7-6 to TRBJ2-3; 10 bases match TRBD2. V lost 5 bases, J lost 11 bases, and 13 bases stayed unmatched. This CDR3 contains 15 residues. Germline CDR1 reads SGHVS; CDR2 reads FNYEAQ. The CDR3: CASSPRAGGPSWQYF. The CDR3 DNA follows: TGTGCCAGCAGCCCTCGAGCGGGAGGGCCCAGTTGGCAGTATTTT.

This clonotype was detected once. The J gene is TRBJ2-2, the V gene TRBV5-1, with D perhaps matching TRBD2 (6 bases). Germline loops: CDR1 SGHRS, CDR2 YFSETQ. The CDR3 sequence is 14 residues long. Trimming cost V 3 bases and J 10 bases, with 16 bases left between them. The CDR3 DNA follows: TGCGCCAGCAGCTCAAAGACAAGGGAGGAGGAGCTGTTTTTT. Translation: CASSSKTREEELFF. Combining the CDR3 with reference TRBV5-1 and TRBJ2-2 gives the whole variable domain KAGVTQTPRYLIKTRGQQVTLSCSPISGHRSVSWYQQTPGQGLQFLFEYFSETQRNKGNFPGRFSGRQFSNSRSEMNVSTLELGDSALYLCASSSKTREEELFFGEGSRLTVL.

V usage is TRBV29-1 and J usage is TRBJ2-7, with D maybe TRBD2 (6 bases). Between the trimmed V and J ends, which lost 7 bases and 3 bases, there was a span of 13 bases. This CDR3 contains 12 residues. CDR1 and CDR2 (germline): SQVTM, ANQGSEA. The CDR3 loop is CSATGTYYEQYF. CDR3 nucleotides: TGCAGCGCGACCGGGACTTACTACGAGCAGTACTTC.

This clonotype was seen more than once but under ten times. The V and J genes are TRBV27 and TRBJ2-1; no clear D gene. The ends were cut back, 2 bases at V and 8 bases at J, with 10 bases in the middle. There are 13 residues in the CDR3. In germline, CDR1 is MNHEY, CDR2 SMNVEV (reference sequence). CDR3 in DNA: TGTGCCAGCAGTTTACTAGTTAGGGATGAGCAGTTCTTC. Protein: CASSLLVRDEQFF.

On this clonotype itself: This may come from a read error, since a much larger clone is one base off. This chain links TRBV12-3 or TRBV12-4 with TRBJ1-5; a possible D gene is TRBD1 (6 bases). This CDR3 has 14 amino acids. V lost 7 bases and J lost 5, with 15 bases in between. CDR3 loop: CASTSGQLDQPQHF. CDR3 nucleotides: TGTGCCAGCACTAGTGGACAGTTGGATCAGCCCCAGCATTTT.

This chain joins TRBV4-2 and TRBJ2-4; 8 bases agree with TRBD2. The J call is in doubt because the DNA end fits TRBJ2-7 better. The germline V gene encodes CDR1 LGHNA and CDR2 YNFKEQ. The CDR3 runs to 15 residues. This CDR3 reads CASSQARLAGHEQYF. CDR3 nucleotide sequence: TGTGCCAGCAGCCAAGCTCGGCTAGCGGGCCACGAGCAGTACTTC.

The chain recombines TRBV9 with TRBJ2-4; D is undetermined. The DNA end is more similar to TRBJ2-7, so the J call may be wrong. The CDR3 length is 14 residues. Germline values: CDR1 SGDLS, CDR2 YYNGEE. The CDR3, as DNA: TGTGCCAGCAGCGCTTACTCCTCCTCCTACGAGCAGTACTTC. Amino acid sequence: CASSAYSSSYEQYF.